The entry below describes one T cell receptor (beta chain). This sample is part of a study of blood T cell repertoires in COVID-19. Study information: Collection of acute and convalescent COVID-19 samples took place in the United States, Italy and Spain. Sample material is recorded as cDNA or gDNA derived from T cells, B-cell-depleted T cells, or PBMCs.

V lost 5 bases, J lost 8 bases, and 7 bases stayed unmatched. This CDR3 comprises 15 residues. CDR1 is SNHLY, CDR2 FYNNEI, per germline. In the study's own analysis: It was from reference gene primer amplification that nucleated cell counts were estimated. The table came from immunoSEQ multiplex PCR; TCRdb's copy has only in-frame clones and leaves some out. The DNA gave D and trimming, while V, J and clone size come from that table. The sample yields under 70,000 clones, roughly 80% seen once. The V gene is TRBV2, the J gene TRBJ2-1; 12 bases agree with TRBD2. Sequences were obtained from peripheral blood. The receptor was derived from a woman in her seventies with acute or convalescent COVID-19. CDR3 nucleotides: TGTGCCAGCAGTCTGACTAGCGGGGGAGGCGATGAGCAGTTCTTC. Encoded protein: CASSLTSGGGDEQFF.